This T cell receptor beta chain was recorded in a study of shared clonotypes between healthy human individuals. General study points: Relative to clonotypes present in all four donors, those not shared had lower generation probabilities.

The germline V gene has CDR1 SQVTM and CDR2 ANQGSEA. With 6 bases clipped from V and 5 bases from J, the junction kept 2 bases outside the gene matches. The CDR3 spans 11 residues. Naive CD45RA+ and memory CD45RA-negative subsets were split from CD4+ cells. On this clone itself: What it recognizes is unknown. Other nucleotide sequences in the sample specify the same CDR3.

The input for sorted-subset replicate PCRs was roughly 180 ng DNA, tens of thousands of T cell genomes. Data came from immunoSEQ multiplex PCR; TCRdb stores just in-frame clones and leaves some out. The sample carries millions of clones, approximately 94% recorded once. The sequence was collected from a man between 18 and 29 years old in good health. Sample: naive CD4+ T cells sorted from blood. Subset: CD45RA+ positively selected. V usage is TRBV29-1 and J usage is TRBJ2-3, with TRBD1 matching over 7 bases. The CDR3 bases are TGCAGCGTACCAGGGGGAGATACGCAGTATTTT. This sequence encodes CSVPGGDTQYF.